These 32 T cell receptor beta chains came from one sample sequenced in a study of blood T cell repertoires in COVID-19. Repertoires were generated with immunoSEQ multiplex PCR, while TCRdb's copy carries only in-frame clones and drops some. Of under 250,000 clones detected, around 89% appear once; the ten largest clones hold 6.3%. Sequences were obtained from peripheral blood. The receptor set was obtained from a woman aged 30 to 39 with COVID-19, enrolled during active disease.

V is TRBV14 and J is TRBJ1-6, with D possibly TRBD1 on 5 matching bases. The CDR3 has 15 residues. V lost 1 base to trimming and J lost 2 bases, with 6 bases between them. Germline CDR1 is SGHDN and CDR2 is FVKESK. CDR3 protein: CASSQATAYNSPLHF. The CDR3 nucleotides read TGTGCCAGCAGCCAAGCGACAGCCTATAATTCACCCCTCCACTTT.

This clone was seen a few times. The V call is TRBV18, the J call TRBJ1-2, with a possible D match to TRBD1 (6 bases). The CDR3 covers 19 residues. CDR1 is KGHSH, CDR2 LQKENI, per germline. Trimming took off 1 base at V and 1 base at J, with 22 bases between the two ends. CDR3 residues: CASSPLRLMGGRSNYGYTF. CDR3 bases: TGTGCCAGCTCACCACTAAGACTTATGGGGGGGCGCAGTAACTATGGCTACACCTTC.

The V and J genes are TRBV7-9 and TRBJ2-3; D is perhaps TRBD1 (6 bases). This CDR3 contains 16 residues. Germline CDR1 SEHNR, CDR2 FQNEAQ (reference sequence). Trimming pared 5 bases from V and 2 bases from J, leaving 17 bases between. CDR3 protein: CASSTGLFSNTDTQYF. CDR3 nucleotide sequence: TGTGCCAGCAGCACAGGGCTATTCTCAAACACAGATACGCAGTATTTT.

The rearrangement uses TRBV2 and TRBJ2-3; D unresolved. This CDR3 has 14 residues. The V end was cut by 7 bases, the J end by 4 bases, with 15 bases between. In germline, CDR1 is SNHLY, CDR2 FYNNEI. The CDR3 sequence: CASNPSEPADTQYF. DNA of the CDR3: TGTGCCAGCAACCCGAGCGAGCCGGCAGATACGCAGTATTTT.

The J gene is TRBJ1-2, the V gene TRBV6-2 or TRBV6-3; no firm D call. Trimming removed 5 bases at V and 4 bases at J, with 14 bases between. Per the germline V gene, CDR1 is MNHEY and CDR2 is SVGEGT. This CDR3 has 14 amino acids. CDR3 sequence: CASSPHGGFYGYTF. The CDR3 DNA reads as TGTGCCAGCAGTCCCCATGGAGGTTTCTATGGCTACACCTTC.

V and J are TRBV25-1 and TRBJ2-1; D may be TRBD2 (5 bases). This CDR3 region has 12 residues. The germline V gene encodes CDR1 MGHDK and CDR2 SYGVNS. Trimming pared 4 bases from V and 7 bases from J, leaving 8 bases between. The CDR3: CASSVTSNEQFF. CDR3 sequence (DNA): TGTGCCAGCAGTGTCACTAGTAATGAGCAGTTCTTC.

The genes are TRBV7-2 and TRBJ1-2; D is perhaps TRBD1 (6 bases). V lost 2 bases and J 4 bases, leaving 11 bases between the germline ends. The CDR3 covers 14 residues. Germline CDR1 and CDR2: SGHTA and FQGNSA. For the CDR3, the DNA is TGTGCCAGCAGCTTAAAGGGGGAAAGCTATGGCTACACCTTC. Its translation: CASSLKGESYGYTF.

The chain joins TRBV5-8 to TRBJ1-5; D possibly corresponds to TRBD1 (5 bases). Between the trimmed V and J ends, which lost 2 bases and 2 bases, there was a span of 20 bases. CDR1 is SGHTS, CDR2 YDEGEE, per germline. The CDR3 covers 18 residues. CDR3 DNA: TGTGCCAGCAGCTTTTATGGGGGGTTCGGTGGAGGCAATCAGCCCCAGCATTTT. Protein sequence: CASSFYGGFGGGNQPQHF.

As for this clone: At one end, the junction sequence differs from germline, possibly due to a read error. The chain carries TRBV5-6 and TRBJ1-2; 9 bases match TRBD1. CDR1 is SGHDT, CDR2 YYEEEE, per germline. This CDR3 region has 11 residues. This chain's CDR3 is CASSYRDRAAF. DNA for the CDR3: TGTGCCAGCAGCTACCGGGACAGGGCGGCCTTC.

The rearrangement links TRBV2 to TRBJ1-1; TRBD1 aligns across 9 bases. The CDR3 extends over 13 amino acids. Germline loops: CDR1 SNHLY, CDR2 FYNNEI. The junction had 3 bases not matched to a gene; V was cut back by 5 bases and J by 5 bases. The CDR3: CASSTGGWTEAFF. CDR3 coding DNA: TGTGCCAGCAGTACAGGGGGCTGGACTGAAGCTTTCTTT.

This sequence joins TRBV18 and TRBJ2-3; perhaps TRBD2 as D (5 bases). CDR1 is KGHSH and CDR2 is LQKENI in the germline V gene. V was shortened by 1 base and J by 2 bases, with 7 bases between the two germline ends. CDR3 size: 14 residues. The CDR3 sequence: CASSPQGVTDTQYF. The DNA for the CDR3 is TGTGCCAGCTCACCACAGGGAGTCACAGATACGCAGTATTTT.

This chain links TRBV6-2 or TRBV6-3 with TRBJ2-1; 8 nucleotides agree with TRBD1. Germline trimming cut 6 bases from V and 10 bases from J; bases unmatched to any gene: 14. Germline loops: CDR1 MNHEY, CDR2 SVGEGT. The CDR3 spans 15 residues. CDR3 loop: CASSPVPGGSREQFF. The CDR3, as DNA: TGTGCCAGCAGCCCCGTACCAGGGGGCTCGAGGGAGCAGTTCTTC.

The V gene is TRBV5-6, the J gene TRBJ1-1, with 7 bases matching TRBD1. This CDR3 has 16 amino acids. V shed 6 bases, J shed 6 bases, and the junction held 17 bases outside the gene matches. Germline lookup yields CDR1 SGHDT and CDR2 YYEEEE. The CDR3 DNA is TGTGCCAGCACTCGAAACAGGGGCGGTCGCAGCGCTGAAGCTTTCTTT. This gives the protein CASTRNRGGRSAEAFF.

This chain joins TRBV13 and TRBJ2-5, with 11 bases matching TRBD2. V gave up 5 bases and J gave up 1 base; unmatched junction bases: 6. Germline V CDR1 and CDR2: PRHDT, FYEKMQ (reference sequence). The CDR3 is made up of 16 amino acids. The CDR3 loop is CASSLGLAEIQETQYF. DNA for the CDR3: TGTGCCAGCAGCCTGGGACTAGCGGAAATCCAAGAGACCCAGTACTTC.

The genes are TRBV2 and TRBJ2-1; 7 nucleotides line up with TRBD1. The germline gives CDR1 SNHLY, CDR2 FYNNEI. After removal of 10 bases from V and 1 base from J, the junction contained 4 bases not matched to a gene. The CDR3 consists of 13 residues. CDR3: CATLTGSYNEQFF. Written as DNA, the CDR3 is TGTGCCACACTGACAGGGTCCTACAATGAGCAGTTCTTC.

V usage is TRBV15 and J usage is TRBJ2-5, with D maybe TRBD1 (6 bases). The CDR3 sequence is 16 residues long. Deletions cut 4 bases from V and 5 bases from J, with 20 bases between. The germline V gene encodes CDR1 LNHNV and CDR2 YYDKDF (reference sequence). The CDR3, as DNA: TGTGCCACCAGCAAACCACAGGGTCGCGCGTGGGAGACCCAGTACTTC. It yields the protein CATSKPQGRAWETQYF.

This rearrangement joins TRBV29-1 to TRBJ2-5; tentatively, D is TRBD2 (5 bases). Germline CDR1 SQVTM, CDR2 ANQGSEA. The CDR3 length is 11 residues. Deletions cut 7 bases from V and 5 bases from J, with 11 bases between. The CDR3 DNA reads as TGCAGCGGAGGGAGCTACGAGACCCAGTACTTC. This translates into CSGGSYETQYF. Combining the CDR3 with reference TRBV29-1 and TRBJ2-5 gives the whole variable domain SAVISQKPSRDICQRGTSLTIQCQVDSQVTMMFWYRQQPGQSLTLIATANQGSEATYESGFVIDKFPISRPNLTFSTLTVSNMSPEDSSIYLCSGGSYETQYFGPGTRLLVL.

The J gene is TRBJ1-2, the V gene TRBV24-1; 8 bases line up with TRBD1. The ends lost 4 bases at V and 3 bases at J; junction bases unmatched: 6. CDR3 size: 15 residues. Germline V gene sequence: CDR1 KGHDR, CDR2 SFDVKD. CDR3 region: CATSDTAGQDYGYTF. The CDR3 coding sequence is TGTGCCACCAGTGACACCGCGGGACAGGACTATGGCTACACCTTC.

The genes are TRBV7-9 and TRBJ2-5; a weak D match, TRBD2 (5 bases). V was shortened by 2 bases and J by 5 bases, with 12 bases between the two germline ends. The germline gives CDR1 SEHNR, CDR2 FQNEAQ (reference sequence). The CDR3 runs to 14 residues. CDR3 DNA sequence: TGTGCCAGCAGCTTATACGGGATTGAGGAGACCCAGTACTTC. As protein: CASSLYGIEETQYF. Filled out from reference TRBV7-9 and TRBJ2-5, the complete variable domain reads DTGVSQNPRHKITKRGQNVTFRCDPISEHNRLYWYRQTLGQGPEFLTYFQNEAQLEKSRLLSDRFSAERPKGSFSTLEIQRTEQGDSAMYLCASSLYGIEETQYFGPGTRLLVL.

The chain uses TRBV7-9 and TRBJ2-1, with TRBD2 as a possible D gene (5 bases). The CDR3 is made up of 17 amino acids. Germline values: CDR1 SEHNR, CDR2 FQNEAQ (reference sequence). Trimming cost V 5 bases and J 0 bases, with 17 bases left between them. For the CDR3, the DNA is TGTGCCAGCAGCCCCCCCCTCACGGGGATCTCCTACAATGAGCAGTTCTTC. Translating it yields CASSPPLTGISYNEQFF. The full variable domain, rest sourced from reference TRBV7-9 and TRBJ2-1, is DTGVSQNPRHKITKRGQNVTFRCDPISEHNRLYWYRQTLGQGPEFLTYFQNEAQLEKSRLLSDRFSAERPKGSFSTLEIQRTEQGDSAMYLCASSPPLTGISYNEQFFGPGTRLTVL.

This chain connects TRBV15 to TRBJ1-6, with 8 positions matching TRBD1. The CDR3 runs 15 residues. CDR1 and CDR2 from the germline V gene are LNHNV and YYDKDF (reference sequence). V was pared by 0 bases and J by 7 bases, with 2 bases of the junction left unmatched. CDR3 sequence: CATSRDNRGNSPLHF. CDR3 bases: TGTGCCACCAGCAGAGATAACAGGGGGAATTCACCCCTCCACTTT.

The chain is built from TRBV5-5 and TRBJ2-7, with a weak D call TRBD2 (6 bases). V was pared by 0 bases and J by 1 base, with 11 bases between. Germline CDR1 SGHKS, CDR2 YYEKEE (reference sequence). This CDR3 is 15 amino acids long. Here the CDR3 reads CASSLDGGSSYEQYF. CDR3 DNA sequence: TGTGCCAGCAGCTTGGATGGGGGGTCGTCCTACGAGCAGTACTTC.

This clone was recorded only once. The chain combines TRBV2 with TRBJ2-6; 8 bases match TRBD1. Germline V gene data show CDR1 as SNHLY and CDR2 as FYNNEI. J gave up 2 bases and V 5 bases, and 8 bases lay outside the gene matches. This CDR3 region has 17 residues. DNA of the CDR3: TGTGCCAGCAGTATAGGACAGGGTGTTCCTGGGGCCAACGTCCTGACTTTC. This gives the protein CASSIGQGVPGANVLTF.

V and J are TRBV24-1 and TRBJ2-3; D unclear. The V and J ends lost 6 bases and 0 bases respectively, with 15 bases between them. Germline assignment: CDR1 KGHDR and CDR2 SFDVKD. The CDR3 runs to 16 residues. The CDR3 nucleotides read TGTGCCACCAGTAGGTGGCGGAATTCTAGCACAGATACGCAGTATTTT. Translating it yields CATSRWRNSSTDTQYF.

The chain has TRBV6-6 and TRBJ2-3, with a weak D call TRBD2 (5 bases). CDR1 MNHNY and CDR2 SVGAGI come from the germline V gene (reference sequence). Between the trimmed V and J ends, which lost 7 bases and 2 bases, there was a span of 16 bases. The CDR3 extends over 15 amino acids. The CDR3 spells CASMENPGNTDTQYF. The CDR3, as DNA: TGTGCCAGCATGGAAAACCCGGGGAACACAGATACGCAGTATTTT.

The chain recombines TRBV5-4 with TRBJ2-2, with 7 bases aligning to TRBD1. Germline V lookup: CDR1 SGHNT, CDR2 YYREEE (reference sequence). The J segment lost 4 bases and the V segment lost 1 base, leaving 4 bases of the junction unmatched. The CDR3 sequence is 15 residues long. CDR3 nucleotides: TGTGCCAGCAGCTTGAGGGACAGTGGCACCGGGGAGCTGTTTTTT. Its protein product is CASSLRDSGTGELFF. Drawing the rest from reference TRBV5-4 and TRBJ2-2, the complete variable domain is ETGVTQSPTHLIKTRGQQVTLRCSSQSGHNTVSWYQQALGQGPQFIFQYYREEENGRGNFPPRFSGLQFPNYSSELNVNALELDDSALYLCASSLRDSGTGELFFGEGSRLTVL.

The chain joins TRBV7-9 to TRBJ1-2; 10 positions agree with TRBD1. V trimming: 5 bases; J trimming: 5 bases; junction bases outside the gene matches: 14. Germline CDR1 and CDR2: SEHNR and FQNEAQ (reference sequence). CDR3 length: 17 residues. CDR3 bases: TGTGCCAGCAGCACCGCGAGCCTGACAGGGGGCAGGTATGGCTACACCTTC. Translation: CASSTASLTGGRYGYTF.

The V call is TRBV5-5, the J call TRBJ2-5, with 7 bases matching TRBD1. The CDR3 has 15 amino acids. J lost 3 bases, V lost 1 base, and 6 bases had no gene match. Germline CDR1 and CDR2: SGHKS and YYEKEE (reference sequence). The CDR3: CASSLTGVLEETQYF. DNA of the CDR3: TGTGCCAGCAGCTTGACAGGGGTATTAGAAGAGACCCAGTACTTC.

V gene TRBV4-1 combines with J gene TRBJ2-1, with 12 nucleotides matching TRBD2. This CDR3 region has 18 residues. Germline V gene sequence: CDR1 MGHRA, CDR2 YSYEKL. After removal of 1 base from V and 5 bases from J, the junction contained 9 bases not matched to a gene. The CDR3 sequence: CASSQALAGGPSHNEQFF. The CDR3 region has the DNA TGCGCCAGCAGCCAAGCCCTAGCGGGGGGGCCGTCACACAATGAGCAGTTCTTC.

V gene TRBV7-8 combines with J gene TRBJ1-5; D is unresolved. The CDR3 is 14 amino acids. Germline V CDR1 and CDR2: SGHVS, FQNEAQ. V was shortened by 5 bases and J by 7 bases, with 15 bases between the two germline ends. CDR3 sequence: CASSVEPLGQPQHF. The CDR3 bases are TGTGCCAGCAGCGTAGAGCCTCTGGGCCAGCCCCAGCATTTT. Full variable domain (remainder filled in from reference TRBV7-8 and TRBJ1-5): GAGVSQSPRYKVAKRGQDVALRCDPISGHVSLFWYQQALGQGPEFLTYFQNEAQLDKSGLPSDRFFAERPEGSVSTLKIQRTQQEDSAVYLCASSVEPLGQPQHFGDGTRLSIL.

This chain connects TRBV18 to TRBJ2-2, with D maybe TRBD2 (5 bases). The CDR3 is 14 residues long. CDR1 is KGHSH, CDR2 LQKENI, per germline. Trimming stripped 3 bases from V and 4 bases from J, with 9 bases between. The CDR3 region is CASSPEEGTGELFF. CDR3 bases: TGTGCCAGCTCACCGGAAGAGGGCACCGGGGAGCTGTTTTTT.

V and J are TRBV18 and TRBJ1-2; D ambiguous. CDR1 and CDR2 from the germline V gene are KGHSH and LQKENI. Trimming removed 3 bases from V and 4 bases from J, with 18 bases in between. This CDR3 has 16 amino acids. The CDR3, as DNA: TGTGCCAGCTCACCCGGTTCCGGGGATTTGGGCTATGGCTACACCTTC. Its translation: CASSPGSGDLGYGYTF.